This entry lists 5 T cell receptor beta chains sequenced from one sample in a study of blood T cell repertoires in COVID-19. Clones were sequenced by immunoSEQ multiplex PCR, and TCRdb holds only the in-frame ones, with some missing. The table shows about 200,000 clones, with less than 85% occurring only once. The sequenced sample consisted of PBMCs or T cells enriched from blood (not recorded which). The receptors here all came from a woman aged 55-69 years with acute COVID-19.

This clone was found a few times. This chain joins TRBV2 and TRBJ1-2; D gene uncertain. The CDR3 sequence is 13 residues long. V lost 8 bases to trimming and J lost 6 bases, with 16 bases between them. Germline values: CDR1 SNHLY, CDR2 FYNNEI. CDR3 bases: TGTGCCAGCCGGGGAGGTCGGGAAAATGGCTACACCTTC. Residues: CASRGGRENGYTF.

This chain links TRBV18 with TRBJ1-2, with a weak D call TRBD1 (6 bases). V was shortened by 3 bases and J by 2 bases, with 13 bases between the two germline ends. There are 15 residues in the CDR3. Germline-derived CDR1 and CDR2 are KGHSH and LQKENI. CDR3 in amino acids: CASSPLRTVNYGYTF. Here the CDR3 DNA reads TGTGCCAGCTCACCTCTGAGGACAGTAAACTATGGCTACACCTTC.

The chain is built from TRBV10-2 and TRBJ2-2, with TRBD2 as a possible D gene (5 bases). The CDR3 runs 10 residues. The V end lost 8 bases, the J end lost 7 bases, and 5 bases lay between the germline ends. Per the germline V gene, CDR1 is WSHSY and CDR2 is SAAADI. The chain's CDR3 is CASEGGELFF. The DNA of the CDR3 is TGCGCCAGCGAGGGCGGGGAGCTGTTTTTT.

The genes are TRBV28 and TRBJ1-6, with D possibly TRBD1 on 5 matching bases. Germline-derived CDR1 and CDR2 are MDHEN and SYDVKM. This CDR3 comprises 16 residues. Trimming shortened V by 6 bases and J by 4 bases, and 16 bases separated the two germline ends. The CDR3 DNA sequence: TGTGCCAGCAGCCTGTTGGGGCAGAGATATAATTCACCCCTCCACTTT. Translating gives CASSLLGQRYNSPLHF.

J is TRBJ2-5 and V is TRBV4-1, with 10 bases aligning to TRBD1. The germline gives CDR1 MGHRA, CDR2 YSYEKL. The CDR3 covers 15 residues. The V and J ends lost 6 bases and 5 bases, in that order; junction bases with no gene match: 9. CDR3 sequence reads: CASSIQDRGLETQYF. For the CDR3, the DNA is TGCGCCAGCAGTATCCAGGACAGGGGGTTGGAGACCCAGTACTTC.